This T cell receptor beta chain was identified in a study of post-analysis software for immune sequencing data. On the study more broadly: The courses of disease that were included comprised relapsing-remitting, secondary progressive and progressive-relapsing multiple sclerosis.

Whole-study findings and limits: Multiple sclerosis patients had significantly lower normalized Chao1 diversity than controls. About five TRBV segments were more frequent in patients than controls; TRBV5-6, TRBV5-1 and TRBV20-1 belonged to this group. Analysis by F measure revealed that same-batch samples clustered strongly together.

This clonotype was counted only a few times. The antigen remains unidentified. Trimming took off 0 bases at V and 2 bases at J, with 11 bases between the two ends. CDR1 is SGHKS and CDR2 is YYEKEE in the germline V gene (reference sequence). The CDR3 extends over 16 amino acids. Unique molecular identifiers were carried by the TCR beta cDNA libraries. There were 1 to 10 million T cells, and some 500,000 cDNA molecules came from them. TCRdb re-called the PCR reads with MiXCR, one entry per CDR3 protein. The sample shows 350,000 to 500,000 distinct CDR3 sequences, approximately 38% of them seen only once.

This rearrangement joins TRBV5-5 to TRBJ1-4; D is uncertain. The sample was blood. The source of this sequence is a girl aged 2 to 10 with multiple sclerosis. CDR3 sequence (DNA): TGTGCCAGCAGCTTGGGTCGGCCTTATACTAATGAAAAACTGTTTTTT. It codes for CASSLGRPYTNEKLFF. The whole variable domain, filled in from reference TRBV5-5 and TRBJ1-4, reads DAGVTQSPTHLIKTRGQQVTLRCSPISGHKSVSWYQQVLGQGPQFIFQYYEKEERGRGNFPDRFSARQFPNYSSELNVNALLLGDSALYLCASSLGRPYTNEKLFFGSGTQLSVL.